The following is a TCR beta chain sequence with its context. The source of the sample is a study of T cell changes during pregnancy in multiple sclerosis. Assay used: immunoSEQ multiplex PCR; TCRdb lists only in-frame clones, some missing. The repertoire holds 40,000 or so clones, with 70% to 90% as singletons. Deletions cut 4 bases from V and 8 bases from J, with 11 bases between. CDR1 and CDR2 from the germline V gene are MGHRA and YSYEKL. This CDR3 region has 12 residues. The receptor was derived from a female donor with multiple sclerosis, enrolled in a pregnancy study. The V gene is TRBV4-1, the J gene TRBJ1-2; D not certain. The sequencing used CD8+ T cells from peripheral blood mononuclear cells, collected in the first trimester of pregnancy. The CDR3 DNA reads TGCGCCAGCAGCCGAGGAGAAACAGGCTACACCTTC. Encoded protein: CASSRGETGYTF.